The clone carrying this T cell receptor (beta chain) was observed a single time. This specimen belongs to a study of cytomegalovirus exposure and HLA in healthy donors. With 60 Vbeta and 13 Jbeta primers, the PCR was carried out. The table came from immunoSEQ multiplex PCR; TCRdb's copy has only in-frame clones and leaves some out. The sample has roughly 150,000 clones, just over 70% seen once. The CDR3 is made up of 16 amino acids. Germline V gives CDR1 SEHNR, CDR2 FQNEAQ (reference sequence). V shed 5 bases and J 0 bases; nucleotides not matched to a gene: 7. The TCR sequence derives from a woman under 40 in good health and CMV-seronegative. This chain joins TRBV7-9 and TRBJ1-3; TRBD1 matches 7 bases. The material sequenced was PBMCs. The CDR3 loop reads CASSPRTGSSGNTIYF. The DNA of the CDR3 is TGTGCCAGCAGCCCGAGGACAGGAAGCTCTGGAAACACCATATATTTT.